This T cell receptor (beta chain) stems from a study of T cells expressing NK-cell markers (dated by TCRdb to the early 2020s). Study-level background: In sorted CD3+CD56+NKG2C+, CD3+CD56+NKG2C- and CD3+CD56-NKG2C+ T-cell subsets from about 8 donors, TCR beta-chain repertoires were profiled. Among the eight sequenced donors, seven were HCMV-seropositive and one was HCMV-seronegative. Randomly selected healthy volunteers, three men and five women, were used as the eight sequenced donors. Illumina HiSeq 2000/2500, MiSeq or NextSeq was used to sequence libraries as 2 x 150 bp reads.

The CDR3 has 15 amino acids, counting the end cysteine and phenylalanine. The entry carries no DNA sequence. In the germline V gene, CDR1 corresponds to MNHEY and CDR2 to SVGEGT. The paper as a whole reports these results and caveats: Whether the expanded NKG2C-expressing T cell clones were specific for HCMV antigens was left unclear. In a handful of donors, the dominant CD3+CD56+NKG2C+ clonotypes were among the top 10 CD8+ clonotypes and accounted for roughly 1.0-7.5% of CD8+ T cells. Those dominant clonotypes were again the most abundant among CD3+CD56-NKG2C+ cells in a handful of donors, at 28.3-60.1%.

The data were produced on an Illumina HiSeq 2000. 5'RACE template switching, by which a universal primer site and unique molecular identifiers were added, was used to make TCR beta cDNA libraries. Priming for cDNA synthesis came from the TCR beta constant segment, and two successive PCR amplification steps followed. Per the source publication's procedure: MIGEC was used to demultiplex reads and group reads by UMI, and MiTCR was used to assemble and quantify clonotypes. To exclude erroneous sequences, any TCR cDNA sequence not supported by at least two reads was discarded. The tcR package was used for downstream repertoire analysis, with clonotypes matched between fractions based on CDR3 nucleotide sequence plus V segment. VDJmatch was used to annotate antigen specificity against VDJdb, with one amino acid substitution in CDR3 permitted. Following TCRdb reprocessing, every CDR3 protein sequence forms one entry, and DNA is not provided. The V and J calls and clone size are TCRdb's, not the authors'. This sample's table contains hundreds of thousands of distinct CDR3 sequences. Roughly 4.2% of the sample is taken by the ten largest.

HCMV-specific IgG was detected in serum with a commercial ELISA kit to determine HCMV serostatus. Ficoll density gradient centrifugation was used to isolate peripheral blood mononuclear cells from blood. Comments on this clonotype: Its antigen is currently not known.

The material sequenced was blood T cells: a sorted CD56 or NKG2C T cell subset, CD4+ or CD8+ T cells, or bulk PBMC T cells (not recorded which). Recombination joined TRBV6-2 or TRBV6-3 with TRBJ1-5. The clonotype comes from a woman between 18 and 69 years old in good health. The CDR3 protein: CASSSIHLRDQPQHF.